These 20 T cell receptor beta chains came from one sample sequenced in a study of monozygotic twins with inflammatory bowel disease. Following a re-call of the 5' RACE reads, TCRdb has one entry per CDR3 protein and lacks DNA. This sample's clone table lists a few hundred thousand distinct CDR3 sequences. Input material: blood. The source is a human donor with ulcerative colitis or Crohn's disease, or a healthy co-twin of an affected twin (not recorded which).

The gene calls are TRBV7-6 and TRBJ1-5; TCRdb indicates TRBD1, and absent DNA this call remains unverified. The germline CDR1 and CDR2 sequences are SGHVS and FNYEAQ. There are 16 residues in the CDR3. The CDR3 protein is CASSLGPQHSNQPQHF.

The rearrangement joins TRBV20-1 to TRBJ2-5. The CDR3 consists of 16 residues. Germline V CDR1 and CDR2: DFQATT, SNEGSKA (reference sequence). CDR3 protein: CSARDLGTGHQETQYF.

V and J are TRBV3-1 and TRBJ1-2. CDR1 and CDR2 (germline): LGHDT, YNNKEL (reference sequence). There are 14 residues in the CDR3. The CDR3 is CASSQEGSGYGYTF.

The gene calls are TRBV12-3 or TRBV12-4 and TRBJ1-2; with no DNA, the TCRdb D assignment of TRBD1 cannot be verified. The CDR3 spans 14 residues. CDR3 residues: CASSPRAQGYGYTF.

This sequence joins TRBV3-1 and TRBJ1-4; TCRdb calls TRBD1, which cannot be checked without DNA. Germline V gene lookup returns CDR1 LGHDT and CDR2 YNNKEL (reference sequence). This CDR3 region has 14 residues. This CDR3 reads CASSQVGTAEKLFF. The whole variable domain, remainder taken from reference TRBV3-1 and TRBJ1-4, is DTAVSQTPKYLVTQMGNDKSIKCEQNLGHDTMYWYKQDSKKFLKIMFSYNNKELIINETVPNRFSPKSPDKAHLNLHINSLELGDSAVYFCASSQVGTAEKLFFGSGTQLSVL.

V gene TRBV6-6 combines with J gene TRBJ2-3. This CDR3 is built from 14 residues. Germline CDR1 is MNHNY and CDR2 is SVGAGI (reference sequence). The CDR3 loop reads CASSYSQHSDTQYF.

This chain joins TRBV29-1 and TRBJ2-2; TCRdb picks TRBD2, but there is no DNA to check that call. Germline values: CDR1 SQVTM, CDR2 ANQGSEA. The CDR3 covers 16 residues. The CDR3 sequence: CSAAGLAGGRAGELFF.

The rearrangement uses TRBV25-1 and TRBJ2-6; TCRdb returns TRBD1, unconfirmable since there is no DNA. The CDR3 contains 13 residues. Germline V gene sequence: CDR1 MGHDK, CDR2 SYGVNS. CDR3 loop: CASGRDRANVLTF.

V is TRBV5-1 and J is TRBJ2-1; TCRdb picks TRBD2, but there is no DNA to check that call. Germline CDR1 and CDR2: SGHRS and YFSETQ. This CDR3 is built from 15 residues. The CDR3 spells CASSFSTGGQGEQFF. Combining the CDR3 with reference TRBV5-1 and TRBJ2-1 gives the whole variable domain KAGVTQTPRYLIKTRGQQVTLSCSPISGHRSVSWYQQTPGQGLQFLFEYFSETQRNKGNFPGRFSGRQFSNSRSEMNVSTLELGDSALYLCASSFSTGGQGEQFFGPGTRLTVL.

This chain links TRBV9 with TRBJ2-7; the TCRdb call, TRBD1, lacks DNA for checking. The CDR3 is 17 residues long. Germline CDR1 SGDLS, CDR2 YYNGEE. This CDR3 is CASSVEGNGISSYEQYF.

The chain has TRBV5-6 and TRBJ2-2; TCRdb gives TRBD2 as the D gene, but with no DNA this cannot be confirmed. The CDR3 runs to 15 residues. Germline V lookup: CDR1 SGHDT, CDR2 YYEEEE. The CDR3 protein is CASTRGGFKTGELFF.

The chain uses TRBV7-2 and TRBJ2-4. The CDR3 length is 14 residues. The germline V gene has CDR1 SGHTA and CDR2 FQGNSA. CDR3 residues: CASSRGLAKNIQYF.

The CDR3 here is CASSVVTGTYNSPLHF. This chain uses TRBV5-6 with TRBJ1-6. This CDR3 is built from 16 residues. Germline V gene data show CDR1 as SGHDT and CDR2 as YYEEEE.

The chain combines TRBV25-1 with TRBJ1-2; TCRdb calls TRBD1, which cannot be checked without DNA. The CDR3 has 13 amino acids. Germline-derived CDR1 and CDR2 are MGHDK and SYGVNS. The CDR3 reads CASSVGQLYGYTF.

The J gene is TRBJ1-1, the V gene TRBV20-1; the D call from TCRdb, TRBD1, cannot be confirmed without DNA. CDR3 size: 13 residues. CDR1 and CDR2 from the germline V gene are DFQATT and SNEGSKA (reference sequence). CDR3 sequence: CSANPGQGTEAFF.

This chain uses TRBV7-2 with TRBJ1-6; TCRdb reports TRBD1, a call that lacks DNA to check it against. CDR1 SGHTA and CDR2 FQGNSA come from the germline V gene. This CDR3 has 15 amino acids. This CDR3 is CASSTLTVLNSPLHF.

CDR3 residues: CASSSISLSSYNEQFF. The chain combines TRBV11-2 with TRBJ2-1. CDR1 SGHAT and CDR2 FQNNGV come from the germline V gene. The length of the CDR3 is 16 residues.

The chain employs TRBV5-1 and TRBJ2-1. The CDR3 has 12 amino acids. Germline V gives CDR1 SGHRS, CDR2 YFSETQ. The CDR3 protein is CASSLAANEQFF.

This chain joins TRBV7-9 and TRBJ2-4; TCRdb's D call, TRBD1, is unchecked because there is no DNA. This CDR3 comprises 13 residues. Germline CDR1 SEHNR, CDR2 FQNEAQ (reference sequence). The CDR3 loop is CASHPGTENIQYF.

CDR3 loop: CASSHLGLAGVWHGELFF. V and J are TRBV3-1 and TRBJ2-2; no DNA is available, so the TRBD2 call from TCRdb remains unchecked. The germline CDR1 and CDR2 sequences are LGHDT and YNNKEL (reference sequence). The CDR3 spans 18 residues.